The clone carrying this T cell receptor (beta chain) was detected many times. As yet, its antigen is unknown. Per the germline V gene, CDR1 is SGHRS and CDR2 is YFSETQ. Germline trimming cut 4 bases from V and 3 bases from J; bases unmatched to any gene: 7. The CDR3 runs 16 residues. TCRdb re-derived calls from the 5' RACE reads in MiXCR, one entry per CDR3 protein. Of about 70,000 distinct CDR3 sequences listed, about 5% are singletons. The record originates from a study of neurological immune-mediated disorders. Whole-study results and caveats: Expanded clones shared no identical CDR3 amino acid sequences across subjects, which suggested private TCR-beta repertoires in all groups.

Sequencing used PBMCs. This TCR was sampled from a woman aged 70-85 years with multiple sclerosis. The chain is built from TRBV5-1 and TRBJ2-1; 10 bases are a match to TRBD2. CDR3 region: CASSRPGLAVYNEQFF. The CDR3, as DNA: TGCGCCAGCAGCCGTCCCGGACTAGCGGTCTACAATGAGCAGTTCTTC.